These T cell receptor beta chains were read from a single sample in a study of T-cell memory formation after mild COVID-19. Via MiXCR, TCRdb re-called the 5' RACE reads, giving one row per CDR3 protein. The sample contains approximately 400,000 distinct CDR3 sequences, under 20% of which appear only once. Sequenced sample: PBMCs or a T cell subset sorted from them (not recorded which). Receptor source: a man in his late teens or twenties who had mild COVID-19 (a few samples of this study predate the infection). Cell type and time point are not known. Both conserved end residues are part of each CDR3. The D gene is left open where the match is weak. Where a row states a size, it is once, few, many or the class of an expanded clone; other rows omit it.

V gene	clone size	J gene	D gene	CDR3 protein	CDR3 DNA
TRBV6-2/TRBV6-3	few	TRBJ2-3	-	CASSYRSTDTQYF	TGTGCCAGCAGTTACAGGAGCACAGATACGCAGTATTTT
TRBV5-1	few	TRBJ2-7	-	CASSLTGIRDEQYF	TGCGCCAGCAGCCTTACAGGGATTCGGGACGAGCAGTACTTC
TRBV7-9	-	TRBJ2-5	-	CASSDPRVAETQYF	TGTGCCAGCAGCGACCCCCGGGTAGCAGAGACCCAGTACTTC
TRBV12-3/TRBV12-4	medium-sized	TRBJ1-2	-	CASSSNGFGGYTF	TGTGCCAGCAGTTCCAATGGTTTCGGTGGCTACACCTTC
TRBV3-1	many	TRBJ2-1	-	CASSQNLGDRWFF	TGTGCCAGCAGCCAAAACTTGGGGGACCGTTGGTTCTTC
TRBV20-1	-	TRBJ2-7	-	CSASSYEQYF	TGCAGTGCTAGCTCCTACGAGCAGTACTTC
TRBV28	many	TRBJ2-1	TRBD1	CASSLLTGGHNEQFF	TGTGCCAGCAGCCTCCTGACAGGGGGCCACAATGAGCAGTTCTTC
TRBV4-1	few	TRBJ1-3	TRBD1	CASSPPGQLSGNTIYF	TGCGCCAGCAGCCCACCGGGACAGCTCTCTGGAAACACCATATATTTT
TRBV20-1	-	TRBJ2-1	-	CSAGRQESSYNEQFF	TGCAGTGCTGGCAGGCAGGAGAGCTCCTACAATGAGCAGTTCTTC
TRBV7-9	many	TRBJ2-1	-	CASSPTSGEQFF	TGTGCCAGCAGCCCCACTAGTGGTGAGCAGTTCTTC
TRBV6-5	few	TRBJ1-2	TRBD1	CASSYSGQGAGYTF	TGTGCCAGCAGTTACTCGGGACAGGGGGCGGGCTACACCTTC
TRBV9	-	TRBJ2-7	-	CASSVGSGHPYEQYF	TGTGCCAGCAGCGTAGGAAGCGGTCATCCCTACGAGCAGTACTTC
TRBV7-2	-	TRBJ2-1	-	CASSFTGYSYNEQFF	TGTGCCAGCAGCTTTACGGGATACTCCTACAATGAGCAGTTCTTC
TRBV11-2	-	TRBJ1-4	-	CASSVRGGNNEKLFF	TGTGCCAGCAGCGTTAGGGGGGGAAACAATGAAAAACTGTTTTTT
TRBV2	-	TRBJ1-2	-	CASNRELRGGYTF	TGTGCCAGCAATAGAGAGTTGAGAGGGGGCTACACCTTC
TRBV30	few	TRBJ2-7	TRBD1	CAWKGARYEQYF	TGTGCCTGGAAGGGGGCGCGGTACGAGCAGTACTTC
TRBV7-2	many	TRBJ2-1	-	CASSIWEGVNEQFF	TGTGCCAGCAGCATTTGGGAAGGGGTAAATGAGCAGTTCTTC
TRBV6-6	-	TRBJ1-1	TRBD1	CASKQGRSNEAFF	TGTGCCAGTAAACAGGGGCGATCGAATGAAGCTTTCTTT
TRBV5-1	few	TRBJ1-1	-	CASSLGGGSNEAFF	TGCGCCAGCAGCCTGGGAGGGGGGAGCAATGAAGCTTTCTTT
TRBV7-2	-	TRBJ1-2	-	CASSLSWLIQGGYTF	TGTGCCAGCAGCTTATCCTGGCTTATCCAGGGTGGCTACACCTTC
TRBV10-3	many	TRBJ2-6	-	CAISGTASSGANVLTF	TGTGCCATCAGTGGGACAGCCAGCTCTGGGGCCAACGTCCTGACTTTC
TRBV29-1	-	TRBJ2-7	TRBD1	CSVRQGAYEQYF	TGCAGCGTAAGACAGGGCGCCTACGAGCAGTACTTC
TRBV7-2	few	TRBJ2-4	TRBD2	CASKGTGTKDIQYF	TGTGCCAGCAAGGGGACCGGGACTAAAGACATTCAGTACTTC
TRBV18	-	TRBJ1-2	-	CASSPEKNYGYTF	TGTGCCAGCTCACCGGAAAAGAACTATGGCTACACCTTC
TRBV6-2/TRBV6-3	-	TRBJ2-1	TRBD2	CASTGRTSGEQFF	TGTGCCAGCACCGGCCGGACTAGCGGTGAGCAGTTCTTC
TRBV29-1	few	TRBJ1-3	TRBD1	CSVGDRGGNTIYF	TGCAGCGTTGGGGACAGGGGAGGAAACACCATATATTTT